These 30 T cell receptor beta chains were all obtained from the same sample, sequenced in a study of vaccination effects on CD4 cells after COVID-19 (dated by TCRdb to between 2020 and 2023). In the ViraFEST assay, PBMC were stimulated with viral peptide pools, and TCR sequencing was then used to find antigen-specific CD4+ T cell clonotypes based on their expansion. After more than 9 days of culture, CD4+ T cells were isolated with the EasySep CD4+ T cell isolation kit. Each participant got two doses of an mRNA SARS-CoV-2 vaccine, either BNT162b2 or mRNA-1273. Their recognized antigens are unknown. Library generation was performed with the immunoSEQ multiplex PCR assay. TCRdb holds this immuneACCESS table with in-frame rearrangements only. Some clones are missing; in checked studies, unresolved V genes explain under half, and the rest has no known cause. The table for this sample lists tens of thousands of clones; 60% to 80% of them were counted only once. Clones ranked in the top ten supply roughly 6% of the sample.

The sample was CD4+ T cells from PBMCs cultured with SARS-CoV-2 spike peptides, taken after COVID-19 vaccination. The cell subset or site label of this sample denotes: SARS-CoV-2 spike overlapping peptide pool stimulation. The receptor set was obtained from a human donor who received a COVID-19 vaccine. Some clones in this sample may be carry-over from other donors' samples.

The genes are TRBV7-2 and TRBJ1-2; the match to TRBD1 covers 8 bases. With V trimmed by 3 bases and J by 7 bases, 1 base remained unmatched. Germline CDR1 and CDR2: SGHTA and FQGNSA. The CDR3 covers 12 residues. The CDR3 region is CASSFGQGGYTF. As DNA, the CDR3 is TGTGCCAGCAGCTTCGGACAGGGTGGCTACACCTTC.

V and J are TRBV4-1 and TRBJ2-5; D not certain. CDR3 length equals 13 residues. Trimming shortened V by 5 bases and J by 3 bases, and 10 bases separated the two germline ends. The germline V gene has CDR1 MGHRA and CDR2 YSYEKL. The chain's CDR3 is CASSFRTEETQYF. Written as DNA, the CDR3 is TGCGCCAGCAGCTTCCGGACGGAAGAGACCCAGTACTTC.

CDR3 nucleotides: TGTGCCAGCAGCGGGGGACTAGCGGGGGGACAAGAGACCCAGTACTTC. Its translation is CASSGGLAGGQETQYF. The chain is built from TRBV7-6 and TRBJ2-5; 15 bases match TRBD2. The V gene's germline CDR1 is SGHVS and CDR2 FNYEAQ. There are 16 residues in the CDR3. Trimming removed 5 bases from V and 2 bases from J; junction bases left unmatched: 3. Full variable domain (outside the CDR3, taken from reference TRBV7-6 and TRBJ2-5): GAGVSQSPRYKVTKRGQDVALRCDPISGHVSLYWYRQALGQGPEFLTYFNYEAQQDKSGLPNDRFSAERPEGSISTLTIQRTEQRDSAMYRCASSGGLAGGQETQYFGPGTRLLVL.

The rearrangement links TRBV20-1 to TRBJ2-2, with D perhaps given as TRBD1 or TRBD2 (5 bases each). Trimming removed 3 bases from V and 3 bases from J, with 11 bases in between. The germline gives CDR1 DFQATT, CDR2 SNEGSKA (reference sequence). CDR3 length: 14 amino acids. The CDR3 sequence is CSASSGTHTGELFF. CDR3 nucleotides: TGCAGTGCTAGTTCCGGGACCCACACCGGGGAGCTGTTTTTT.

This clone appeared once. The chain combines TRBV24-1 with TRBJ1-2; D gene uncertain. Trimming took 2 bases from V and 8 from J, leaving 11 bases between them. Germline values: CDR1 KGHDR, CDR2 SFDVKD. The CDR3 length is 13 residues. The CDR3, as DNA: TGTGCCACCAGTGATTCCCATAACCACGGCTACACCTTC. Translated: CATSDSHNHGYTF.

This chain joins TRBV5-1 and TRBJ1-1, with D possibly being TRBD1 (6 bases). This CDR3 is 16 amino acids long. The V and J ends lost 0 bases and 0 bases respectively, with 12 bases between them. CDR1 SGHRS and CDR2 YFSETQ come from the germline V gene. CDR3 nucleotide sequence: TGCGCCAGCAGCTTGGCCAGGGGCAGTATGAACACTGAAGCTTTCTTT. Its translation is CASSLARGSMNTEAFF.

V gene TRBV5-1 combines with J gene TRBJ1-1; D is ambiguous. Germline CDR1 SGHRS, CDR2 YFSETQ. V lost 4 bases, J lost 2 bases, and 9 bases lay in between. The CDR3 has 13 residues. Here the CDR3 reads CASSTPGNTEAFF. The CDR3 bases are TGCGCCAGCAGCACCCCGGGAAACACTGAAGCTTTCTTT. The whole variable domain, remainder taken from reference TRBV5-1 and TRBJ1-1, is KAGVTQTPRYLIKTRGQQVTLSCSPISGHRSVSWYQQTPGQGLQFLFEYFSETQRNKGNFPGRFSGRQFSNSRSEMNVSTLELGDSALYLCASSTPGNTEAFFGQGTRLTVV.

This chain joins TRBV3-1 (or the pseudogene TRBV3-2) and TRBJ2-3; 11 bases align to TRBD1. Losses at the gene ends were 5 bases for V and 8 bases for J; bases not matched to a gene: 6. In germline, CDR1 is LGHDT, CDR2 YNNKEL (reference sequence). The CDR3 runs to 14 residues. CDR3 nucleotide sequence: TGTGCCAGCAGCACGCGGACAGGGGGCGGTACGCAGTATTTT. It specifies CASSTRTGGGTQYF.

In DNA form, the CDR3 reads TGTGCCAGCAGTTACTGGGAGAGAGCAGAGACCCAGTACTTC. Its protein is CASSYWERAETQYF. The chain is built from TRBV6-5 and TRBJ2-5, with D perhaps matching TRBD2 (5 bases). Trimming took 1 base from V and 4 from J, leaving 10 bases between them. CDR3 length: 14 amino acids. In germline, CDR1 is MNHEY, CDR2 SVGAGI.

CDR3 nucleotide sequence: TGCGCCAGCAGCTTGTTCGGCGGAGCGGAGACCCAGTACTTC. This codes for CASSLFGGAETQYF. The chain recombines TRBV5-1 with TRBJ2-5; D gene unclear. In germline, CDR1 is SGHRS, CDR2 YFSETQ. The CDR3 covers 14 residues. V lost 1 base and J lost 5, with 12 bases in between. Based on the CDR3 plus reference TRBV5-1 and TRBJ2-5, the full variable domain is KAGVTQTPRYLIKTRGQQVTLSCSPISGHRSVSWYQQTPGQGLQFLFEYFSETQRNKGNFPGRFSGRQFSNSRSEMNVSTLELGDSALYLCASSLFGGAETQYFGPGTRLLVL.

The V gene is TRBV30, the J gene TRBJ2-4, with D possibly matching TRBD2 (6 bases). The CDR3 consists of 15 residues. Trimming shortened V by 2 bases and J by 0 bases, and 11 bases separated the two germline ends. Germline CDR1 GTSNPN, CDR2 SVGIG (reference sequence). The CDR3 region has the DNA TGTGCCTGGAGTTACGCGGGATTAGCCAAAAACATTCAGTACTTC. Protein product: CAWSYAGLAKNIQYF.

The table lists this clone with a few counts. CDR3 in amino acids: CSAQTRETQYF. The DNA for the CDR3 is TGCAGTGCCCAAACACGGGAGACCCAGTACTTC. The chain employs TRBV20-1 and TRBJ2-5; no clear D. V was shortened by 6 bases and J by 5 bases, with 10 bases between the two germline ends. Germline loops: CDR1 DFQATT, CDR2 SNEGSKA (reference sequence). The CDR3 length is 11 residues.

As to this clone: The sample carries other DNA sequences with the same CDR3. The chain couples TRBV5-1 to TRBJ2-5, with 9 bases that match TRBD1. The CDR3 consists of 15 residues. With V trimmed by 4 bases and J by 1 base, 5 bases remained unmatched. Germline assignment: CDR1 SGHRS and CDR2 YFSETQ. CDR3 in amino acids: CASSRLTGGQETQYF. CDR3 nucleotide sequence: TGCGCCAGCAGCCGACTGACAGGGGGCCAAGAGACCCAGTACTTC.

CDR3 nucleotides: TGTGCCAGCGGACACGCGGGACCTGCGTTTTTT. Encoded protein: CASGHAGPAFF. This chain links TRBV6-5 with TRBJ1-4; D may be TRBD1 (5 bases). Deletions cut 8 bases from V and 16 bases from J, with 17 bases between. The CDR3 extends over 11 amino acids. Germline CDR1 MNHEY, CDR2 SVGAGI.

The chain has TRBV7-6 and TRBJ1-4, with 8 bases identical to TRBD1. This CDR3 has 15 amino acids. Germline trimming cut 5 bases from V and 7 bases from J; bases unmatched to any gene: 9. CDR1 and CDR2 from the germline V gene are SGHVS and FNYEAQ. CDR3 DNA sequence: TGTGCCAGCAGCCCAAACAGGGGGGTCGCTGAAAAACTGTTTTTT. Its protein product is CASSPNRGVAEKLFF.

This CDR3 is CASSPRFEGALNYGYTF. CDR3 coding DNA: TGTGCCAGCTCACCCAGGTTCGAGGGGGCCTTAAACTATGGCTACACCTTC. The rearrangement links TRBV18 to TRBJ1-2; 7 bases line up with TRBD1. This CDR3 spans 17 amino acids. V shed 3 bases, J shed 2 bases, and the junction held 12 bases outside the gene matches. Looked up from germline, CDR1 is KGHSH and CDR2 is LQKENI.

The rearrangement links TRBV15 to TRBJ2-5, with a possible D match to TRBD2 (6 bases). The CDR3 runs 15 residues. Germline V CDR1 and CDR2: LNHNV, YYDKDF (reference sequence). Trimming left V 4 bases short and J 7 bases short, with 19 bases between. DNA of the CDR3: TGTGCCACCAGCACCCCCGGGGGTTCCGGGGGGACCCAGTACTTC. Its protein is CATSTPGGSGGTQYF.

This chain links TRBV21-1 with TRBJ1-4; the table's TRBD1 call for D was not verified on the DNA. TRBV21-1 has pseudogene status. The CDR3 extends over 16 amino acids. The CDR3 loop is CASSKVWVGAGEKLFF. The CDR3 coding sequence is TGTGCCAGCAGCAAAGTTTGGGTAGGGGCAGGGGAAAAACTGTTTTTT.

The genes are TRBV5-1 and TRBJ2-5; D assignment may be TRBD1 or TRBD2 (5 bases each). There are 14 residues in the CDR3. Trimming pared 2 bases from V and 5 bases from J, leaving 13 bases between. Germline lookup yields CDR1 SGHRS and CDR2 YFSETQ. CDR3: CASSLTTGGETQYF. DNA of the CDR3: TGCGCCAGCAGCTTAACCACAGGCGGGGAGACCCAGTACTTC.

V usage is TRBV5-1 and J usage is TRBJ1-2, with D possibly matching TRBD1 (5 bases). The CDR3 contains 14 residues. CDR1 and CDR2 (germline): SGHRS, YFSETQ. The ends were cut back, 1 base at V and 1 base at J, with 8 bases in the middle. The CDR3 nucleotides read TGCGCCAGCAGCTTGAAGGGACTTAACTATGGCTACACCTTC. Protein: CASSLKGLNYGYTF.

This clone was counted a single time. V usage is TRBV10-3 and J usage is TRBJ2-1; D possibly corresponds to TRBD1 (5 bases). This CDR3 contains 14 residues. In germline, CDR1 is ENHRY, CDR2 SYGVKD. Between the trimmed V and J ends, which lost 4 bases and 5 bases, there was a span of 12 bases. CDR3 nucleotide sequence: TGTGCCATCAGTGGGACATCTGATCACAATGAGCAGTTCTTC. It specifies CAISGTSDHNEQFF.

On this clone itself: Relative to the germline gene, one junction end is altered; a read error may explain this. V and J are TRBV6-2 or TRBV6-3 and TRBJ1-5, with 7 bases that match TRBD1. CDR1 and CDR2 from the germline V gene are MNHEY and SVGEGT. The length of the CDR3 is 14 residues. The CDR3 DNA reads TGTGCCAGCAGCTCCCGGGACAGCAGTCAGCCCCAGCATTTT. This encodes CASSSRDSSQPQHF.

As concerns this clone: The CDR3 ends on some other residue instead of the conserved phenylalanine or tryptophan, so this is likely a read error. Because the CDR3's place on the DNA is in doubt, the DNA is left out and the CDR3 is given as listed by TCRdb. CDR3 residues: CASSPRTGTDGRL. This chain joins TRBV6-5 and TRBJ1-2. Per germline, CDR1 MNHEY and CDR2 SVGAGI. The CDR3 extends over 13 residues, inclusive of both ends.

The chain is built from TRBV3-1 (or the pseudogene TRBV3-2) and TRBJ1-5, with D hard to call. Between the trimmed V and J ends, which lost 5 bases and 5 bases, there was a span of 22 bases. Germline V lookup: CDR1 LGHDT, CDR2 YNNKEL (reference sequence). The CDR3 sequence is 17 residues long. CDR3 sequence reads: CASSGVGPIWHHQPQHF. The CDR3 nucleotides read TGTGCCAGCAGCGGCGTGGGTCCCATTTGGCATCATCAGCCCCAGCATTTT.

The chain combines TRBV5-5 with TRBJ2-7; 8 nucleotides agree with TRBD1. Germline-derived CDR1 and CDR2 are SGHKS and YYEKEE (reference sequence). This CDR3 region has 14 residues. Unmatched junction bases numbered 6, after V lost 3 bases and J lost 4 bases. CDR3 sequence: CASSSGTGRYEQYV. CDR3 DNA: TGTGCCAGCAGCTCCGGGACAGGAAGGTACGAGCAGTACGTC.

The rearrangement links TRBV18 to TRBJ2-7; 7 bases align to TRBD1. CDR1 and CDR2 (germline): KGHSH, LQKENI. V lost 1 base to trimming and J lost 5 bases; unmatched junction nucleotides: 5. The CDR3 covers 14 residues. In nucleotides, the CDR3 is TGTGCCAGCTCACCACAGGGGGCAAGGAACGAGCAGTACGTC. This translates into CASSPQGARNEQYV.

This clone was recorded once. The rearrangement links TRBV27 to TRBJ1-5, with 7 bases fitting TRBD1. The V gene's germline CDR1 is MNHEY and CDR2 SMNVEV (reference sequence). Trimming removed 5 bases from V and 1 base from J; junction bases left unmatched: 5. The CDR3 runs 15 residues. The CDR3 is CASSPTGWSNQPQHF. As DNA, the CDR3 is TGTGCCAGCAGTCCGACAGGGTGGAGCAATCAGCCCCAGCATTTT.

This chain uses TRBV7-2 with TRBJ1-1; D might be TRBD1 (5 bases). Germline V gives CDR1 SGHTA, CDR2 FQGNSA. The length of the CDR3 is 14 residues. Trimming removed 3 bases at V and 0 bases at J, with 8 bases between. This CDR3 is CASSLNRMNTEAFF. The CDR3 region has the DNA TGTGCCAGCAGCTTGAACAGGATGAACACTGAAGCTTTCTTT.

The rearrangement joins TRBV5-1 to TRBJ1-6; no definite D call. This CDR3 has 16 residues. Trimming removed 4 bases at V and 8 bases at J, with 19 bases between. CDR1 is SGHRS and CDR2 is YFSETQ in the germline V gene. CDR3 region: CASSAPEGGPDSPLHF. The DNA for the CDR3 is TGCGCCAGCAGCGCGCCCGAGGGAGGACCCGATTCACCCCTCCACTTT.

This sequence joins TRBV4-3 and TRBJ1-2, with D possibly TRBD1 on 5 matching bases. The germline CDR1 and CDR2 sequences are LGHNA and YSLEER. This CDR3 region has 13 residues. Deletions cut 4 bases from V and 12 bases from J, with 18 bases between. The DNA of the CDR3 is TGCGCCAGCAGCCCTCAACGGCAGGGAGTAAACACCTTC. Protein product: CASSPQRQGVNTF.